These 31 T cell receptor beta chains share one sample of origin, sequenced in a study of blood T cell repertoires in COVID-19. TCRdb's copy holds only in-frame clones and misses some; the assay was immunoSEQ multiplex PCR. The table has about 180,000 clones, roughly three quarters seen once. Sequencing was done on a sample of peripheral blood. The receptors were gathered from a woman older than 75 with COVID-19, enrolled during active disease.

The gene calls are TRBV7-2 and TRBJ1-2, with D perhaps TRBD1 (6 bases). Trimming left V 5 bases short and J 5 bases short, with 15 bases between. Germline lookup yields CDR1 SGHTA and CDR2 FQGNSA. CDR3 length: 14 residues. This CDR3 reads CASSARGGLYGYTF. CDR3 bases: TGTGCCAGCAGCGCACGCGGGGGCCTTTATGGCTACACCTTC. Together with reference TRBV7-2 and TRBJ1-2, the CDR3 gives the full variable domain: GAGVSQSPSNKVTEKGKDVELRCDPISGHTALYWYRQSLGQGLEFLIYFQGNSAPDKSGLPSDRFSAERTGGSVSTLTIQRTQQEDSAVYLCASSARGGLYGYTFGSGTRLTVV.

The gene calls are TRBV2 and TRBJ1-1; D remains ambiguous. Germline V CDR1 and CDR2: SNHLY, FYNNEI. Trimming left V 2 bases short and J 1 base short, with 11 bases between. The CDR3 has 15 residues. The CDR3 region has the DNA TGTGCCAGCAGTGAACGGGATTGGGCGAACACTGAAGCTTTCTTT. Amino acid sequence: CASSERDWANTEAFF.

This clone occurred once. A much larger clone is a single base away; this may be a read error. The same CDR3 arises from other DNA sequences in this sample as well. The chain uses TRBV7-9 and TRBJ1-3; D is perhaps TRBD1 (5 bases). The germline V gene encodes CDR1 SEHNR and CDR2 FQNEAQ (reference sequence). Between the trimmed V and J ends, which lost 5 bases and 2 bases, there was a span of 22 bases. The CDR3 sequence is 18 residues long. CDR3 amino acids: CASSLTGTGRGTGNTIYF. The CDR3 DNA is TGTGCCAGCAGCCTAACGGGGACTGGGAGGGGCACTGGAAACACCATATATTTT.

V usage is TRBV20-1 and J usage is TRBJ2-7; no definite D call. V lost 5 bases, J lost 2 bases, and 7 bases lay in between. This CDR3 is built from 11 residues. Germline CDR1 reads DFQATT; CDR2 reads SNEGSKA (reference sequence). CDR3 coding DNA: TGCAGTGCTCTAGGAGCCTACGAGCAGTACTTC. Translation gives CSALGAYEQYF.

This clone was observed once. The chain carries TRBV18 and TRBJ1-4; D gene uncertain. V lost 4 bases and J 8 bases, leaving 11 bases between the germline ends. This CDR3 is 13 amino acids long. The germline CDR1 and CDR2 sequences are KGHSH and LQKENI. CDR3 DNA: TGTGCCAGCTCACGCAGCGTAACCGAAAAACTGTTTTTT. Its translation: CASSRSVTEKLFF. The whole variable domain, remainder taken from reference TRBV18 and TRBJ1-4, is NAGVMQNPRHLVRRRGQEARLRCSPMKGHSHVYWYRQLPEEGLKFMVYLQKENIIDESGMPKERFSAEFPKEGPSILRIQQVVRGDSAAYFCASSRSVTEKLFFGSGTQLSVL.

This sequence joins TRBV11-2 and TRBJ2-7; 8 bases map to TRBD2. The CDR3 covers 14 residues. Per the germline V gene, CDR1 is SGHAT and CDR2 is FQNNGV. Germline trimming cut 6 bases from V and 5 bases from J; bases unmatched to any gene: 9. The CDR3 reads CASRLTGGPHEQYF. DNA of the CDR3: TGTGCCAGCAGGTTAACGGGAGGGCCCCACGAGCAGTACTTC.

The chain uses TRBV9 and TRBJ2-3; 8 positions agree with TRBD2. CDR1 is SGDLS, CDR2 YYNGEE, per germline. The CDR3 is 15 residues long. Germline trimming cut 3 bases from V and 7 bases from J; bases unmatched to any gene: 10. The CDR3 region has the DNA TGTGCCAGCAGCGCAGCCGAGCGGGAGCGCCATACGCAGTATTTT. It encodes CASSAAERERHTQYF.

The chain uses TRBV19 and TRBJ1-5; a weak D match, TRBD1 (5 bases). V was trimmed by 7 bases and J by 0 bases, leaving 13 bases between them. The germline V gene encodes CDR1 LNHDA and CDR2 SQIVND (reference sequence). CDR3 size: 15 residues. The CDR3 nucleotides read TGTGCCAGTACCGCGACAGAGTATAGCAATCAGCCCCAGCATTTT. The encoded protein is CASTATEYSNQPQHF.

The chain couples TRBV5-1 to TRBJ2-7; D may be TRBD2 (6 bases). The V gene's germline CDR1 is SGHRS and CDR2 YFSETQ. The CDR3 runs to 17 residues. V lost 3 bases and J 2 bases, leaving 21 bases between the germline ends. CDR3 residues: CASSSGALAGMPYEQYF. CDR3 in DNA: TGCGCCAGCAGCTCGGGCGCACTAGCAGGAATGCCCTACGAGCAGTACTTC. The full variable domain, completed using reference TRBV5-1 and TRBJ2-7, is KAGVTQTPRYLIKTRGQQVTLSCSPISGHRSVSWYQQTPGQGLQFLFEYFSETQRNKGNFPGRFSGRQFSNSRSEMNVSTLELGDSALYLCASSSGALAGMPYEQYFGPGTRLTVT.

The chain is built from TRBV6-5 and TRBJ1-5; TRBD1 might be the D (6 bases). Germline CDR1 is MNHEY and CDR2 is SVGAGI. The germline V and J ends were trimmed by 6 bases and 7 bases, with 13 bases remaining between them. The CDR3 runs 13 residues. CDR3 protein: CASSGQTGQPQHF. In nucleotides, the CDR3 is TGTGCCAGCAGCGGCCAGACAGGACAGCCCCAGCATTTT.

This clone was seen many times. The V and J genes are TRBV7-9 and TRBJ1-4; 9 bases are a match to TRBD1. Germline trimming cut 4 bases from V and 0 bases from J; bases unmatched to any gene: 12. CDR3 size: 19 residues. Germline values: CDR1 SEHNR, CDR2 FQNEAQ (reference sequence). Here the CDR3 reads CASSSTRDRVRPTNEKLFF. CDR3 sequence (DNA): TGTGCCAGCAGCTCTACCCGGGACAGGGTGAGGCCAACTAATGAAAAACTGTTTTTT.

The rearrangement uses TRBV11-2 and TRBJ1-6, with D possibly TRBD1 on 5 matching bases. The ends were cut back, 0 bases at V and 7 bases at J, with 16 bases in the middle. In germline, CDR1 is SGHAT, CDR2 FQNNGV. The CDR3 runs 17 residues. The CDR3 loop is CASSLDGGGGLNSPLHF. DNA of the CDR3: TGTGCCAGCAGCTTAGATGGAGGTGGGGGGTTGAATTCACCCCTCCACTTT.

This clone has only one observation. The CDR3 region is CASSWQGRRYTF. In nucleotides, the CDR3 is TGTGCCAGCAGCTGGCAGGGGAGACGCTACACCTTC. This sequence joins TRBV7-9 and TRBJ1-2, with D possibly matching TRBD1 (6 bases). Looked up from germline, CDR1 is SEHNR and CDR2 is FQNEAQ (reference sequence). Trimming took 4 bases from V and 9 from J, leaving 12 bases between them. CDR3 length equals 12 residues.

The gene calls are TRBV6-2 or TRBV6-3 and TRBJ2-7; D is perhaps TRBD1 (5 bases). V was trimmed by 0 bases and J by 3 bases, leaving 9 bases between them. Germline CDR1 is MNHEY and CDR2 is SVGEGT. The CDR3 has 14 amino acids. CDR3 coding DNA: TGTGCCAGCAGTTACTCGAGAACAGGCTACGAGCAGTACTTC. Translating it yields CASSYSRTGYEQYF.

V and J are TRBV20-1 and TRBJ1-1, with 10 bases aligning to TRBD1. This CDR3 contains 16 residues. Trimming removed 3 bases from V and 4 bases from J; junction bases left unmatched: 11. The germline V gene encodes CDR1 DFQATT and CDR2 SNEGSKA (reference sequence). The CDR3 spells CSASRRDRGRVTEAFF. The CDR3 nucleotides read TGCAGTGCTAGTAGACGGGACAGGGGACGGGTCACTGAAGCTTTCTTT.

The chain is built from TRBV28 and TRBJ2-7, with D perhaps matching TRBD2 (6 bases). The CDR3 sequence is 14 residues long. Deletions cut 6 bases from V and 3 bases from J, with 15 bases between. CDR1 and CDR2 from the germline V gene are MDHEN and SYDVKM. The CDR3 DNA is TGTGCCAGCAGCCTACCTCGGGGGTGCTACGAGCAGTACTTC. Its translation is CASSLPRGCYEQYF.

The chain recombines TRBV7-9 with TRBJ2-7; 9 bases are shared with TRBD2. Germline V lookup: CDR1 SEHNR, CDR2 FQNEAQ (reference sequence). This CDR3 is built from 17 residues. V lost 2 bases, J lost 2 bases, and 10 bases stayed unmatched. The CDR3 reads CASSLIGRRGRAYEQYF. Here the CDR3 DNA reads TGTGCCAGCAGCTTAATCGGTCGTCGCGGGAGGGCCTACGAGCAGTACTTC.

This CDR3 is CASSDISNQPQHF. Here the CDR3 DNA reads TGTGCCAGCAGTGACATTAGCAATCAGCCCCAGCATTTT. The chain is built from TRBV2 and TRBJ1-5; D is undetermined. Germline CDR1 is SNHLY and CDR2 is FYNNEI. The CDR3 has 13 residues. Trimming stripped 3 bases from V and 0 bases from J, with 3 bases between.

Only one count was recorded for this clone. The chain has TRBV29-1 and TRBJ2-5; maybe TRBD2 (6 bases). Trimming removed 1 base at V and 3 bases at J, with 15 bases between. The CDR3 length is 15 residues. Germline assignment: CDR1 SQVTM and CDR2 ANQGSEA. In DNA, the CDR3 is TGCAGCGTTGAAGGCCCGACTGGGGAGGAAGAGACCCAGTACTTC. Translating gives CSVEGPTGEEETQYF.

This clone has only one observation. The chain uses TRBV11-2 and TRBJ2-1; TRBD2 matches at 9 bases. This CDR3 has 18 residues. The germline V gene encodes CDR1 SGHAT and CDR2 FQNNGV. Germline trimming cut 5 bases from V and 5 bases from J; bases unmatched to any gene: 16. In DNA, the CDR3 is TGTGCCAGCAGCAACACTCACCCGCCCAGCGGGGGGAACAATGAGCAGTTCTTC. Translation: CASSNTHPPSGGNNEQFF.

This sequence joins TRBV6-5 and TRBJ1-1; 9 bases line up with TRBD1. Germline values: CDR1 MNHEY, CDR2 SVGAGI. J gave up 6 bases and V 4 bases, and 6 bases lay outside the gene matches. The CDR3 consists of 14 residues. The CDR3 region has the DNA TGTGCCAGCAGTTGGGGACAGGGACTCCCTGAAGCTTTCTTT. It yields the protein CASSWGQGLPEAFF.

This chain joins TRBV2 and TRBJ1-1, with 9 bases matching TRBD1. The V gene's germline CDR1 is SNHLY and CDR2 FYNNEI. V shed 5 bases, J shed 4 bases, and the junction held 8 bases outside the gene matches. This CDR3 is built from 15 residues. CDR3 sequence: CASSSQGTGFTEAFF. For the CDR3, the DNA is TGTGCCAGCAGTTCACAAGGGACAGGGTTCACTGAAGCTTTCTTT.

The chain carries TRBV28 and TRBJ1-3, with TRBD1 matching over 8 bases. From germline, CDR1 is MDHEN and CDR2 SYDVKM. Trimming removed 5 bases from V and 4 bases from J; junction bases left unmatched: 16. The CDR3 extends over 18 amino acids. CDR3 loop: CASSLFGHPDREGNTIYF. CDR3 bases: TGTGCCAGCAGTCTCTTTGGACACCCGGACAGGGAAGGAAACACCATATATTTT.

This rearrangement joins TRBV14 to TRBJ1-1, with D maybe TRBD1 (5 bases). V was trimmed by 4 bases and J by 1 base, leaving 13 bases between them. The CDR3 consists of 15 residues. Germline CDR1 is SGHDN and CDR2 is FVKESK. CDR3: CASSLNRGWNTEAFF. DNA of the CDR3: TGTGCCAGCAGCCTCAATCGGGGGTGGAACACTGAAGCTTTCTTT. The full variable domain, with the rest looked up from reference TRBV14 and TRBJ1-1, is EAGVTQFPSHSVIEKGQTVTLRCDPISGHDNLYWYRRVMGKEIKFLLHFVKESKQDESGMPNNRFLAERTGGTYSTLKVQPAELEDSGVYFCASSLNRGWNTEAFFGQGTRLTVV.

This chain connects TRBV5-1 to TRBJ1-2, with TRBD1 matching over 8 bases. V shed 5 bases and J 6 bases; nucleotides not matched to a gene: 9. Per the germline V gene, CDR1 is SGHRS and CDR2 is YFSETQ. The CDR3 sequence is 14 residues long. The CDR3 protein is CASSTTGDWDGYTF. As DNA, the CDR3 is TGCGCCAGCAGTACGACAGGGGATTGGGATGGCTACACCTTC.

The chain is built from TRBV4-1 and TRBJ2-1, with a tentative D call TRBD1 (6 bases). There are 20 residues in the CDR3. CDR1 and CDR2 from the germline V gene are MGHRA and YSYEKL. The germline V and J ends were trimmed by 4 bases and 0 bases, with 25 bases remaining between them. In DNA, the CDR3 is TGCGCCAGCAGCCCCAGGTGGCAGGGGCAATTATTAAGCTCCTACAATGAGCAGTTCTTC. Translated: CASSPRWQGQLLSSYNEQFF.

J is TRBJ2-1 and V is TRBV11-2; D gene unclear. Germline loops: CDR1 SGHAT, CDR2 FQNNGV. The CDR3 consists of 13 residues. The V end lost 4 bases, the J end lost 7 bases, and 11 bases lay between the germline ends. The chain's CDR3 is CASSSSPGNEQFF. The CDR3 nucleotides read TGTGCCAGCAGCTCGAGCCCCGGGAATGAGCAGTTCTTC.

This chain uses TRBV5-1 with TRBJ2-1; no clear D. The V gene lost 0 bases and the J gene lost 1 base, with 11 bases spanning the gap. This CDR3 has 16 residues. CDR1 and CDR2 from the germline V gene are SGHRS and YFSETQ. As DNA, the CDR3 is TGCGCCAGCAGCTTGGCGTCTTCCTTTTCCTACAATGAGCAGTTCTTC. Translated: CASSLASSFSYNEQFF. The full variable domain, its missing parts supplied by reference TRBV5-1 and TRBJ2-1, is KAGVTQTPRYLIKTRGQQVTLSCSPISGHRSVSWYQQTPGQGLQFLFEYFSETQRNKGNFPGRFSGRQFSNSRSEMNVSTLELGDSALYLCASSLASSFSYNEQFFGPGTRLTVL.

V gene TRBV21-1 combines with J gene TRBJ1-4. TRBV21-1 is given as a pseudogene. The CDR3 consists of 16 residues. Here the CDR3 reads CASSTPSGGVCEKLFF. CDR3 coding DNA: TGTGCCAGCAGCACCCCATCCGGGGGGGTTTGTGAAAAACTGTTTTTT.

DNA for the CDR3: TGTGCCAGCTCAACTACGGATGACACTGAAGCTTTCTTT. It encodes CASSTTDDTEAFF. V usage is TRBV18 and J usage is TRBJ1-1; D is undetermined. Trimming took off 5 bases at V and 3 bases at J, with 10 bases between the two ends. The CDR3 loop spans 13 amino acids. Germline CDR1 reads KGHSH; CDR2 reads LQKENI.

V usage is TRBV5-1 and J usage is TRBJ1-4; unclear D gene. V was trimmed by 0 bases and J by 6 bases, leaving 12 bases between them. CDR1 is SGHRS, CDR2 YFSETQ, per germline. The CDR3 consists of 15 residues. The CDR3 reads CASSLERRIHEKLFF. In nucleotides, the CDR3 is TGCGCCAGCAGCTTGGAACGGCGGATTCATGAAAAACTGTTTTTT.